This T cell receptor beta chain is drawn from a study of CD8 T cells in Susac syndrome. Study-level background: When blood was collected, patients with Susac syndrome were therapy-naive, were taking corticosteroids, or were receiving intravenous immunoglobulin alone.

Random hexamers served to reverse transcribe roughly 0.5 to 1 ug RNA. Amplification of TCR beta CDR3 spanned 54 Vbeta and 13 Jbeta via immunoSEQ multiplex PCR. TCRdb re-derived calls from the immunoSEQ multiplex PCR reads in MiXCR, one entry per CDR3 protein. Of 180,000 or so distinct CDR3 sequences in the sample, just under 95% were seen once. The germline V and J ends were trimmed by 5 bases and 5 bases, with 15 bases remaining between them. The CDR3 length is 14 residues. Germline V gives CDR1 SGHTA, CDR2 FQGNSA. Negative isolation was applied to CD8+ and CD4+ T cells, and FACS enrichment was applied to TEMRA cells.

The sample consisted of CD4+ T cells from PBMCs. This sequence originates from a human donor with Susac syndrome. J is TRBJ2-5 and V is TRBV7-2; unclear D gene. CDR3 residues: CASSPLRRPETQYF. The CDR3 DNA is TGTGCCAGCAGCCCCCTAAGGCGGCCGGAGACCCAGTACTTC.